The 5 T cell receptor beta chains reported below all come from one sample, sequenced in a study of a mutant IDH1 vaccine in newly diagnosed glioma. Their antigens are not known. Time point meaning: week 47, end of study. Doses of 300 ug of mutant IDH1 20-mer peptide were given with topical imiquimod. Using immunoSEQ multiplex PCR, the repertoire was profiled, and TCRdb retains in-frame clones only, with some absent. The sample yields approximately 52,000 clones, 60% to 85% seen once. The sample here was PBMCs, taken from a glioma patient whose treatment included an IDH1 peptide vaccine. The receptors were sampled from a woman between 35 and 50 years old with glioma. Some clones in this sample may be carry-over from other donors' samples.

The chain uses TRBV29-1 and TRBJ1-4, with D possibly matching TRBD1 (6 bases). Trimming took off 2 bases at V and 8 bases at J, with 15 bases between the two ends. In germline, CDR1 is SQVTM, CDR2 ANQGSEA. The CDR3 contains 14 residues. The CDR3 is CSVESRGRTEKLFF. The CDR3 DNA reads TGCAGCGTTGAATCCCGGGGGCGCACGGAAAAACTGTTTTTT.

In its sample, this clone was seen once. The genes are TRBV9 and TRBJ1-1; D is perhaps TRBD1 (5 bases). Trimming pared 4 bases from V and 7 bases from J, leaving 17 bases between. The CDR3 has 14 residues. Germline lookup yields CDR1 SGDLS and CDR2 YYNGEE. The CDR3 coding sequence is TGTGCCAGCAGCATTTACGGAGTCGGGGGTGAAGCTTTCTTT. This translates into CASSIYGVGGEAFF. Using reference TRBV9 and TRBJ1-1 for the parts outside the CDR3, the full variable domain is DSGVTQTPKHLITATGQRVTLRCSPRSGDLSVYWYQQSLDQGLQFLIQYYNGEERAKGNILERFSAQQFPDLHSELNLSSLELGDSALYFCASSIYGVGGEAFFGQGTRLTVV.

Concerning this clone itself: The junction and the germline gene differ at one end; a read error may be behind it. This chain joins TRBV10-3 and TRBJ2-5; D gene unclear. Germline V gene sequence: CDR1 ENHRY, CDR2 SYGVKD. The length of the CDR3 is 12 residues. This chain's CDR3 is CVISANQETQYF. In DNA, the CDR3 is TGTGTCATCAGTGCGAACCAAGAGACCCAGTACTTC.

V is TRBV19 and J is TRBJ1-1, with unresolved D. The V end was cut by 1 base, the J end by 5 bases, with 8 bases between. This CDR3 has 13 residues. Germline V gene sequence: CDR1 LNHDA, CDR2 SQIVND (reference sequence). The CDR3 loop is CASSIVRDTEAFF. The CDR3 DNA is TGTGCCAGTAGTATAGTTCGCGATACTGAAGCTTTCTTT.

The chain combines TRBV7-9 with TRBJ2-3; D might be TRBD1 (5 bases). CDR1 is SEHNR, CDR2 FQNEAQ, per germline (reference sequence). Trimming left V 3 bases short and J 6 bases short, with 22 bases between. This CDR3 has 17 residues. DNA of the CDR3: TGTGCCAGCAGCTTCGTCATATCCTGGGGCCACCAGGATACGCAGTATTTT. It specifies CASSFVISWGHQDTQYF.